One TCR beta chain is described in this entry. The source of the sample is a study of blood T cells in healthy people across ages. Primed by a sample-barcoded 5' primer and a J-beta primer mix, a second PCR proceeded for 7 to 11 cycles. A tag from a template-switch adaptor with 12 random nucleotides marked each cDNA molecule. Using its own MiXCR run on the 5' RACE reads, TCRdb lists one record per CDR3 protein. The top ten clones hold around 16% of a sample with approximately 810,000 distinct CDR3 sequences, less than 35% of them seen once. This CDR3 region has 13 residues. V was trimmed by 3 bases and J by 4 bases, leaving 12 bases between them. The germline gives CDR1 DFQATT, CDR2 SNEGSKA (reference sequence).

The sequence was obtained from a woman of 80 years or more in good health. This chain connects TRBV20-1 to TRBJ1-2; D is possibly TRBD1 (5 bases). The sequenced material came from blood. The CDR3 loop is CSASPGQLYGYTF. The CDR3 nucleotides are TGCAGTGCTAGTCCGGGGCAGCTCTATGGCTACACCTTC.